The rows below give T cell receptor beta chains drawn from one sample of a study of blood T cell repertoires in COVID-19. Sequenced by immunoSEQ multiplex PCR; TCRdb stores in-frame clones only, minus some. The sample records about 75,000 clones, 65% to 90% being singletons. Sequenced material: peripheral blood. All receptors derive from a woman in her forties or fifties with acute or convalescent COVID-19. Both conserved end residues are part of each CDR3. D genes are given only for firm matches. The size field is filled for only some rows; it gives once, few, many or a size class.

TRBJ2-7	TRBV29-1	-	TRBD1	CSAGRTGALGEQYF	TGCAGCGCCGGAAGGACAGGGGCGCTAGGGGAGCAGTACTTC
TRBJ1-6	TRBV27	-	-	CASSLVIQSPLHF	TGTGCCAGCAGTTTAGTGATTCAGTCACCCCTCCACTTT
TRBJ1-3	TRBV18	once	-	CASSPYPPGTAGNTIYF	TGTGCCAGCTCACCATACCCTCCAGGGACTGCTGGAAACACCATATATTTT
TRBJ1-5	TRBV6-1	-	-	CASSEAHRNQPQHF	TGTGCCAGCAGTGAGGCACATCGCAATCAGCCCCAGCATTTT
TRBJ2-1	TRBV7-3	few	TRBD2	CASSRSGAGGYNEQFF	TGTGCCAGCAGCCGATCGGGAGCGGGGGGTTACAATGAGCAGTTCTTC
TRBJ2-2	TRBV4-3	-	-	CASSQDAGTITGELFF	TGCGCCAGCAGCCAAGATGCGGGTACGATCACCGGGGAGCTGTTTTTT
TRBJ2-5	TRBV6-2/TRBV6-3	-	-	CASSIRDSQETQYF	TGTGCCAGCAGTATACGGGACTCACAAGAGACCCAGTACTTC
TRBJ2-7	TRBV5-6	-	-	CASSLGVRSYEQYF	TGTGCCAGCAGCTTGGGTGTCAGATCCTACGAGCAGTACTTC
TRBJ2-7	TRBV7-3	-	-	CASSLGRGSAEQYF	TGTGCCAGCAGCTTAGGAAGAGGGTCGGCCGAGCAGTACTTC
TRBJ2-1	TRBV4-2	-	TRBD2	CASSRLGTSHEQFF	TGTGCCAGCAGTCGGCTGGGGACTAGCCATGAGCAGTTCTTC
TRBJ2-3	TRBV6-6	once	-	CASSHILAGKDTQYF	TGTGCCAGCAGTCACATACTGGCGGGGAAGGATACGCAGTATTTT
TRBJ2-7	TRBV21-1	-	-	CASSKGLAGGPRSYEQYF	TGTGCCAGCAGCAAAGGACTAGCGGGAGGGCCTCGCTCCTACGAGCAGTACTTC
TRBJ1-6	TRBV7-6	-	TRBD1	CASSLVALDRSNSYNSPLHF	TGTGCCAGCAGCTTAGTGGCCTTGGACAGGTCGAACTCCTATAATTCACCCCTCCACTTT
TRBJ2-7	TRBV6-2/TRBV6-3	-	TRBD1	CASSYSAGTVYEQYF	TGTGCCAGCAGTTACTCCGCCGGGACAGTCTACGAGCAGTACTTC
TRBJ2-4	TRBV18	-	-	CASSSFDTGAKNIQYF	TGTGCCAGCTCATCATTTGATACAGGAGCGAAAAACATTCAGTACTTC
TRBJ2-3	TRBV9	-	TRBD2	CASSVVASGGSRTDTQYF	TGTGCCAGCAGCGTAGTGGCTAGCGGGGGGTCCCGCACAGATACGCAGTATTTT
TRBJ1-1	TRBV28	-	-	CASITSPGIMDTEAFF	TGTGCCAGCATCACCTCCCCCGGGATCATGGACACTGAAGCTTTCTTT
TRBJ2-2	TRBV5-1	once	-	CASSWRPNTGELFF	TGCGCCAGCAGTTGGAGGCCCAACACCGGGGAGCTGTTTTTT
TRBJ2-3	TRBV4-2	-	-	CASSQDSSGMGTDTQYF	TGTGCCAGCAGCCAAGATTCTTCCGGGATGGGGACAGATACGCAGTATTTT
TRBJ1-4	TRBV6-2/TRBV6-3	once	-	CASSRHGSNEKLFF	TGTGCCAGCAGTCGACATGGAAGTAATGAAAAACTGTTTTTT
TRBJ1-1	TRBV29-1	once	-	CSVGPLRGTEAFF	TGCAGCGTTGGGCCCCTTAGGGGGACTGAAGCTTTCTTT
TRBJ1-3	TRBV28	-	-	CASSSRFGGDGTNTIYF	TGTGCCAGCAGTTCCCGATTTGGGGGGGATGGAACAAACACCATATATTTT
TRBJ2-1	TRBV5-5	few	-	CATSRDSGRLGNEQFF	TGTGCCACCTCAAGGGATAGCGGTCGGCTTGGGAATGAGCAGTTCTTC
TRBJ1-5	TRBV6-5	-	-	CASSPAGASNQPQHF	TGTGCCAGCAGTCCGGCGGGAGCCAGCAATCAGCCCCAGCATTTT
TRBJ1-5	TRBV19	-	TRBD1	CASLPSRFTGGVQPQHF	TGTGCCAGTCTACCCTCCCGATTCACAGGGGGCGTTCAGCCCCAGCATTTT
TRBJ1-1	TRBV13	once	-	CASSLSQGTANTEAFF	TGTGCCAGCAGCTTAAGCCAGGGAACGGCGAACACTGAAGCTTTCTTT
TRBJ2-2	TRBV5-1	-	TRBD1	CASSLQGPGELFF	TGCGCCAGCAGCTTACAGGGGCCCGGGGAGCTGTTTTTT
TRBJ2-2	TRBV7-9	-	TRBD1	CASSLGQGDTGELFF	TGTGCCAGCAGCTTAGGACAGGGAGACACCGGGGAGCTGTTTTTT
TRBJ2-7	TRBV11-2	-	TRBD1	CASSSSGTGSSYEQYF	TGTGCCAGCAGCTCGTCCGGGACAGGGAGCTCCTACGAGCAGTACTTC
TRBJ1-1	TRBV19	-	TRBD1	CAVTGTVNTEAFF	TGTGCCGTTACCGGGACAGTGAACACTGAAGCTTTCTTT
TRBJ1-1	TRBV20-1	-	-	CSASNRENTEAFF	TGCAGTGCTAGTAACCGGGAGAACACTGAAGCTTTCTTT
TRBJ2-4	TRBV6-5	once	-	CASGGGGKNIQYF	TGTGCCAGTGGAGGCGGAGGCAAAAACATTCAGTACTTC
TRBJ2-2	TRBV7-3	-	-	CASSSVRGELFF	TGTGCCAGCAGCTCGGTCCGCGGGGAGCTGTTTTTT
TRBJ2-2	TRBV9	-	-	CASSSRLVTGELFF	TGTGCCAGCAGCTCGAGACTTGTAACCGGGGAGCTGTTTTTT
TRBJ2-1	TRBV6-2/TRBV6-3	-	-	CASSYRANEQFF	TGTGCCAGCAGTTACCGCGCTAATGAGCAGTTCTTC
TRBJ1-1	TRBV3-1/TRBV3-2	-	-	CASSPSTGYGAFF	TGTGCCAGCAGCCCAAGCACAGGGTACGGGGCTTTCTTT
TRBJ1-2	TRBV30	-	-	CAWSTGFGYTF	TGTGCCTGGAGTACAGGGTTCGGCTACACCTTC
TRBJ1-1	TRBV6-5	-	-	CASLSEFEAFF	TGTGCCAGCCTGAGCGAGTTCGAAGCTTTCTTT
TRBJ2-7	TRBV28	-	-	CASSLGGQSGYEQYF	TGTGCCAGCAGTTTGGGGGGACAGTCAGGATACGAGCAGTACTTC
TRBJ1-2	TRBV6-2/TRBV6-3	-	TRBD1	CASSPQGIYGYTF	TGTGCCAGCAGCCCACAGGGGATCTATGGCTACACCTTC
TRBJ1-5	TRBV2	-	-	CASSERGRAPNQPQHF	TGTGCCAGCAGTGAGAGAGGGAGGGCTCCCAATCAGCCCCAGCATTTT
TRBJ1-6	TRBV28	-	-	CASSPLLEVSSPLHF	TGTGCCAGCAGTCCCCTTTTGGAGGTTAGTTCACCCCTCCACTTT
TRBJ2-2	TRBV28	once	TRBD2	CASIGRELLVNTGELFF	TGTGCCAGCATTGGGCGGGAGCTGTTGGTAAACACCGGGGAGCTGTTTTTT
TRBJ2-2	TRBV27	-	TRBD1	CASSHTGVSIFGLVRTGELFF	TGTGCCAGCAGTCACACAGGGGTTTCCATCTTTGGGCTAGTTCGCACCGGGGAGCTGTTTTTT
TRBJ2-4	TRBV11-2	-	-	CASSLRHALAKNIQYF	TGTGCCAGCAGCCTTCGACATGCCCTGGCCAAAAACATTCAGTACTTC
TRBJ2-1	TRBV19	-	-	CASSIRSGQYNEQFF	TGTGCCAGTAGTATACGCTCGGGACAATACAATGAGCAGTTCTTC
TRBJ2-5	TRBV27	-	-	CASSPLSREETQYF	TGTGCCAGCAGTCCCCTCTCGAGGGAAGAGACCCAGTACTTC
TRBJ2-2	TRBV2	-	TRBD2	CASNRRLADPGELFF	TGTGCCAGCAACCGGAGACTAGCGGACCCCGGGGAGCTGTTTTTT
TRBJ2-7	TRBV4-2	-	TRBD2	CASSQSPAGATYEQYF	TGTGCCAGCAGCCAATCCCCGGCGGGAGCAACCTACGAGCAGTACTTC
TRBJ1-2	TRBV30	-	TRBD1	CAWSSPQGARYGYTF	TGTGCCTGGAGTTCCCCCCAGGGGGCACGGTATGGCTACACCTTC
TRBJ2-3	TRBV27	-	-	CASSRQGAGSSGGMKYF	TGTGCCAGCAGTAGACAGGGGGCAGGGTCTAGCGGGGGCATGAAGTATTTT
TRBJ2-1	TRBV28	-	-	CASSFVRGSYNEQFF	TGTGCCAGCAGTTTCGTTCGGGGGTCGTACAATGAGCAGTTCTTC
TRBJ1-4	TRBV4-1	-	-	CASSQSIGRGEKLFF	TGCGCCAGCAGCCAGTCGATAGGCCGCGGGGAAAAACTGTTTTTT
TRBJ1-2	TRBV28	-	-	CASSLVAGLPKSYTF	TGTGCCAGCAGTTTAGTTGCAGGGCTCCCTAAGAGCTACACCTTC